This T cell receptor beta chain was captured in a study of blood T cell repertoires in COVID-19 (dated by TCRdb to between 2020 and 2021). Study-level background: The collaborator samples originated in the United States, Italy and Spain and spanned the acute and convalescent phases of COVID-19. The material from the prospective study consisted of cDNA or gDNA derived from T cells, B-cell-depleted T cells, or PBMCs. Deeply sampled blood TCRbeta repertoires from subjects exposed to, actively infected with, or recovered from COVID-19 were included in the dataset. A freely available public database, intended as a resource for researchers studying the immune response to SARS-CoV-2, is where the repertoires were released. Where available, HLA class I and class II types were taken from metadata supplied by the sample provider and were not determined by assay-based typing. The sample metadata nearly always contained a de-identified subject ID, COVID-19 status, age in years and sex. The samples were drawn from the first 160 participants of the ongoing ImmuneRACE study and from over a thousand subjects provided by 6 global collaborators. Study-wide conclusions, independent of this receptor: How much clinical and demographic metadata was included differed by source and by participant, and the metadata was provided uncurated.

Measured from the cysteine to the phenylalanine, the CDR3 is 17 residues long. The only DNA kept is the CDR3, 51 bases in frame from the first base. Relative to germline, V is missing 2 bases and J is missing 4 bases, with 9 bases of the junction outside any gene match. CDR1 LGHNA and CDR2 YSLEER are derived from the germline V gene. In the case of this clone: Its antigen is unknown. No base qualities exist here, and no much larger clone lies one base off it.

TCRbeta CDR3 regions were amplified from genomic DNA using the immunoSEQ Assay, a bias-controlled multiplex PCR. The study's processing was this. Nucleated cell counts per sample were estimated from amplification of reference gene primers within the assay. To quantify the absolute abundance of each unique TCRbeta CDR3 rearrangement, sequence reads were collapsed and filtered. For each sample, productive Simpson clonality was calculated as the square root of Simpson's diversity index over productive rearrangements. TCRdb retrieved this table from immuneACCESS and kept in-frame rearrangements only. Not all clones are present; in checked studies, unresolved V genes account for under half, and no reason is known for the remainder. That table furnishes V, J and clone size, whereas the DNA furnished D and trimming. This sample comprises some 150,000 clones, approximately 86% of them detected only once. About 4.2% of the sample rests with the top ten.

The collaborating institutions used their own protocols to collect whole blood in K2EDTA tubes. Collaborator samples were shipped for TCRbeta analysis as frozen whole blood, isolated PBMCs, or DNA extracted from either sample type. The sample comprised peripheral blood. The receptor's source is a woman aged 60-70 years with active or convalescent COVID-19. The V and J segments used are TRBV4-3 and TRBJ1-1; 11 middle bases align to TRBD1. The DNA reads TGCGCCAGCAGCCAACAATCCTTCGGGACAGGGGGCACTGAAGCTTTCTTT. This sequence encodes CASSQQSFGTGGTEAFF.